This entry lists 27 T cell receptor beta chains sequenced from one sample in a study of blood T cell repertoires in COVID-19. The protocol was immunoSEQ multiplex PCR, while the TCRdb copy is restricted to in-frame clones and leaves out a portion. The repertoire holds approximately 240,000 clones, roughly four fifths seen once, with roughly 3% in the top ten. Sequencing used peripheral blood. These receptors all stem from a young woman who had recovered from COVID-19.

V gene TRBV6-5 combines with J gene TRBJ1-6; D unresolved. CDR3 length: 13 amino acids. V was cut by 6 bases and J by 7 bases, with 10 bases left in between. The germline V gene has CDR1 MNHEY and CDR2 SVGAGI. CDR3 coding DNA: TGTGCCAGCAGGGAGAATCGGAATTCACCCCTCCACTTT. Translated: CASRENRNSPLHF.

V gene TRBV27 combines with J gene TRBJ1-5; no firm D call. CDR3 length: 14 amino acids. Germline V gene data show CDR1 as MNHEY and CDR2 as SMNVEV (reference sequence). V lost 3 bases, J lost 7 bases, and 13 bases lay in between. DNA of the CDR3: TGTGCCAGCAGTTTCTCGAGCGCCGGGCAGCCCCAGCATTTT. Its protein product is CASSFSSAGQPQHF.

This clone was counted only a few times. The rearrangement uses TRBV5-6 and TRBJ1-1; D is ambiguous. V was clipped by 0 bases and J by 5 bases, with 5 bases between them. Germline V gene sequence: CDR1 SGHDT, CDR2 YYEEEE. The CDR3 length is 12 residues. The CDR3 DNA reads as TGTGCCAGCAGCTTGGGAGTTACTGAAGCTTTCTTT. This gives the protein CASSLGVTEAFF.

The V gene is TRBV3-1 (or the pseudogene TRBV3-2), the J gene TRBJ2-1; TRBD2 agrees at 10 bases. This CDR3 is 18 amino acids long. CDR1 is LGHDT, CDR2 YNNKEL, per germline (reference sequence). J gave up 8 bases and V 6 bases, and 19 bases lay outside the gene matches. In DNA, the CDR3 is TGTGCCAGCAGTCGGAATTTAGGGCTCCTAGCGGGAGTTCATGAGCAGTTCTTC. The encoded protein is CASSRNLGLLAGVHEQFF.

This sequence joins TRBV14 and TRBJ2-7, with D maybe TRBD1 (5 bases). Germline V gene lookup returns CDR1 SGHDN and CDR2 FVKESK. The CDR3 covers 16 residues. Trimming removed 0 bases at V and 1 base at J, with 13 bases between. CDR3 in DNA: TGTGCCAGCAGCCAAGATTCCAGGGCATTGTCCTACGAGCAGTACTTC. It is translated as CASSQDSRALSYEQYF.

This clone occurred a few times. The chain joins TRBV28 to TRBJ1-1; 7 bases agree with TRBD1. Germline V gene sequence: CDR1 MDHEN, CDR2 SYDVKM. The CDR3 loop spans 15 amino acids. Trimming cost V 6 bases and J 0 bases; bases outside gene matches: 7. CDR3 residues: CASRASTGVNTEAFF. The CDR3 region has the DNA TGTGCCAGCAGAGCGTCCACAGGGGTGAACACTGAAGCTTTCTTT.

CDR3 nucleotides: TGCGCCAGCAGCCAAGGTGGGGTGGGGAGCGGGAACACCGGGGAGCTGTTTTTT. Translation: CASSQGGVGSGNTGELFF. The J gene is TRBJ2-2, the V gene TRBV4-1; weak D call: TRBD2 (5 bases). Trimming took 1 base from V and 1 from J, leaving 16 bases between them. Germline loops: CDR1 MGHRA, CDR2 YSYEKL. This CDR3 region has 18 residues.

In its sample, this clone was seen once. The chain carries TRBV5-4 and TRBJ2-5; D not certain. V dropped 0 bases and J dropped 5 bases, with 14 bases sitting between them. Germline lookup yields CDR1 SGHNT and CDR2 YYREEE (reference sequence). The CDR3 is 15 residues long. The CDR3 spells CASSLEPDARETQYF. The CDR3 bases are TGTGCCAGCAGCTTGGAACCTGATGCGCGGGAGACCCAGTACTTC. Full variable domain (missing parts from reference TRBV5-4 and TRBJ2-5): ETGVTQSPTHLIKTRGQQVTLRCSSQSGHNTVSWYQQALGQGPQFIFQYYREEENGRGNFPPRFSGLQFPNYSSELNVNALELDDSALYLCASSLEPDARETQYFGPGTRLLVL.

The rearrangement links TRBV3-1 (or the pseudogene TRBV3-2) to TRBJ2-2, with 14 nucleotides matching TRBD2. CDR1 LGHDT and CDR2 YNNKEL come from the germline V gene (reference sequence). The V segment lost 5 bases and the J segment 7 bases; nucleotides outside the gene matches: 6. CDR3 length: 16 residues. DNA for the CDR3: TGTGCCAGCAGCTTCGGACTAGCGGGAGGAGGCGGGGAGCTGTTTTTT. It translates to CASSFGLAGGGGELFF.

This sequence joins TRBV9 and TRBJ1-4; possible D gene TRBD1, 5 bases. The CDR3 length is 16 residues. Germline CDR1 and CDR2: SGDLS and YYNGEE. The V gene lost 4 bases and the J gene lost 3 bases, with 16 bases spanning the gap. CDR3 nucleotide sequence: TGTGCCAGCAGCTCACAGGCGGGGTATGCTAATGAAAAACTGTTTTTT. Protein product: CASSSQAGYANEKLFF.

The chain uses TRBV11-3 and TRBJ1-2; D unresolved. Germline V CDR1 and CDR2: SGHNT, YENEEA. The CDR3 sequence is 10 residues long. The V and J ends lost 5 bases and 12 bases respectively, with 10 bases between them. The CDR3 reads CASSRTRDTF. CDR3 DNA: TGTGCCAGCAGCCGTACCCGGGACACCTTC.

V usage is TRBV7-9 and J usage is TRBJ1-2; TRBD1 might be the D (5 bases). The CDR3 is 13 residues long. V dropped 1 base and J dropped 11 bases, with 14 bases sitting between them. Germline CDR1 reads SEHNR; CDR2 reads FQNEAQ (reference sequence). The CDR3 region is CASSLGEQGGYTF. The CDR3 bases are TGTGCCAGCAGCTTAGGGGAGCAGGGAGGATACACCTTC.

The CDR3, as DNA: TGTGCCAGCAGCTTGCTCGAGCAGTACTTC. Translated: CASSLLEQYF. This rearrangement joins TRBV5-4 to TRBJ2-7; D call uncertain. V was clipped by 1 base and J by 6 bases, with 2 bases between them. This CDR3 region has 10 residues. CDR1 is SGHNT and CDR2 is YYREEE in the germline V gene (reference sequence).

The rearrangement uses TRBV15 and TRBJ2-6, with TRBD2 identical over 14 bases. CDR3 length equals 23 residues. The trim removed 7 bases at V and 0 bases at J, leaving 20 bases unmatched. Germline lookup yields CDR1 LNHNV and CDR2 YYDKDF (reference sequence). CDR3: CATNRALPGLAGVSSSGANVLTF. As DNA, the CDR3 is TGTGCCACCAACAGGGCCCTCCCGGGACTAGCGGGAGTGTCAAGCTCTGGGGCCAACGTCCTGACTTTC. The whole variable domain, remainder taken from reference TRBV15 and TRBJ2-6, is DAMVIQNPRYQVTQFGKPVTLSCSQTLNHNVMYWYQQKSSQAPKLLFHYYDKDFNNEADTPDNFQSRRPNTSFCFLDIRSPGLGDTAMYLCATNRALPGLAGVSSSGANVLTFGAGSRLTVL.

This clone appeared a few times. The V and J genes are TRBV2 and TRBJ2-7; 8 bases fit TRBD2. V trimming: 5 bases; J trimming: 3 bases; junction bases outside the gene matches: 6. Germline V lookup: CDR1 SNHLY, CDR2 FYNNEI. This CDR3 has 14 residues. Written as DNA, the CDR3 is TGTGCCAGCAGTCCCACTCGGGGGGGCTACGAGCAGTACTTC. It codes for CASSPTRGGYEQYF.

The chain carries TRBV28 and TRBJ2-7, with 9 bases that match TRBD1. Germline V gives CDR1 MDHEN, CDR2 SYDVKM. This CDR3 region has 15 residues. Trimming took 4 bases from V and 3 from J; bases not matched to a gene: 7. The CDR3 DNA sequence: TGTGCCAGCAGTTCCTCCGGGACAGGGTTCTACGAGCAGTACTTC. Translated: CASSSSGTGFYEQYF.

The CDR3 nucleotides are TGTGCCAGTAGTTCAAACTCAGGGGGCAATCAGCCCCAGCATTTT. It translates to CASSSNSGGNQPQHF. The chain uses TRBV19 and TRBJ1-5; a possible D gene is TRBD1 (6 bases). CDR3 length: 15 residues. The V gene's germline CDR1 is LNHDA and CDR2 SQIVND (reference sequence). V was shortened by 5 bases and J by 2 bases, with 13 bases between the two germline ends.

The chain is built from TRBV5-1 and TRBJ1-1; no definite D call. Trimming removed 6 bases from V and 4 bases from J, with 7 bases in between. CDR3 length equals 11 residues. The V gene's germline CDR1 is SGHRS and CDR2 YFSETQ. CDR3 in amino acids: CASNRGTEAFF. In DNA form, the CDR3 reads TGCGCCAGCAACCGGGGCACTGAAGCTTTCTTT.

The chain carries TRBV6-4 and TRBJ1-6; 8 nucleotides agree with TRBD1. Germline CDR1 is MRHNA and CDR2 is SNTAGT. Trimming removed 2 bases from V and 13 bases from J; junction bases left unmatched: 7. The CDR3 length is 14 residues. CDR3 bases: TGTGCCAGCAGTGACGGTGGACAGGGTGGTCCCCTCCACTTT. Protein: CASSDGGQGGPLHF.

The V and J genes are TRBV5-4 and TRBJ2-7; 8 bases are shared with TRBD2. The germline CDR1 and CDR2 sequences are SGHNT and YYREEE (reference sequence). The CDR3 covers 15 residues. J was trimmed by 2 bases and V by 4 bases; bases with no gene match: 8. The CDR3 spells CASSLSGGPAYEQYF. CDR3 nucleotide sequence: TGTGCCAGCAGCCTCTCGGGAGGGCCGGCCTACGAGCAGTACTTC.

The genes are TRBV6-6 and TRBJ2-2; 7 bases line up with TRBD1. The CDR3 is 14 residues long. Germline V gene sequence: CDR1 MNHNY, CDR2 SVGAGI (reference sequence). Unmatched junction bases numbered 4, after V lost 6 bases and J lost 3 bases. This CDR3 is CASSRDRDTGELFF. The DNA for the CDR3 is TGTGCCAGCAGCCGGGACAGAGACACCGGGGAGCTGTTTTTT.

This chain's CDR3 is CASSVQGVTNEKLFF. The CDR3 nucleotides read TGCGCCAGCAGCGTACAGGGCGTCACTAATGAAAAACTGTTTTTT. This chain links TRBV5-1 with TRBJ1-4; possible D gene TRBD1, 6 bases. Trimming took off 4 bases at V and 2 bases at J, with 12 bases between the two ends. Germline CDR1 reads SGHRS; CDR2 reads YFSETQ. CDR3 size: 15 residues.

This CDR3 reads CASSPLAGSSYNSPLHF. For the CDR3, the DNA is TGTGCCAGCAGTCCCCTGGCTGGGAGCTCCTATAATTCACCCCTCCACTTT. The genes are TRBV28 and TRBJ1-6; unclear D gene. Germline CDR1 and CDR2: MDHEN and SYDVKM. This CDR3 has 17 amino acids. Trimming cost V 5 bases and J 0 bases, with 14 bases left between them.

The V and J genes are TRBV4-1 and TRBJ2-5; TRBD1 matches 12 bases. CDR1 and CDR2 (germline): MGHRA, YSYEKL. Trimming at V came to 3 bases and at J to 5 bases, leaving 4 bases not matched to a gene. CDR3 length: 15 residues. CDR3 residues: CASSQGDRGRETQYF. CDR3 coding DNA: TGCGCCAGCAGCCAGGGGGACAGGGGGCGGGAGACCCAGTACTTC.

This chain joins TRBV9 and TRBJ1-2; D is undetermined. V lost 6 bases and J 6 bases, leaving 15 bases between the germline ends. The CDR3 covers 13 residues. Germline CDR1 SGDLS, CDR2 YYNGEE. The CDR3 nucleotides are TGTGCCAGCACCATATCCATGGGCCATGGCTACACCTTC. Its protein is CASTISMGHGYTF.

V usage is TRBV10-3 and J usage is TRBJ1-1; possible D gene TRBD1, 5 bases. Trimming took off 3 bases at V and 1 base at J, with 18 bases between the two ends. This CDR3 comprises 17 residues. The V gene's germline CDR1 is ENHRY and CDR2 SYGVKD. CDR3 bases: TGTGCCATCAGTGATGTAGGGGCTCCCTCGGGGAACACTGAAGCTTTCTTT. Encoded protein: CAISDVGAPSGNTEAFF.

The chain combines TRBV28 with TRBJ2-3, with TRBD2 matching 10 bases. J was trimmed by 11 bases and V by 5 bases; bases with no gene match: 10. CDR1 is MDHEN and CDR2 is SYDVKM in the germline V gene. This CDR3 contains 14 residues. The CDR3 nucleotides read TGTGCCAGCAGTCAAGCGGGAGGGCTAAGGGGGCAGTATTTT. Encoded protein: CASSQAGGLRGQYF.